Listed here are 3 T cell receptor beta chains from one sample, sequenced in a study of T cells in Graves' hyperthyroidism and ophthalmopathy. TCR beta CDR3 regions were amplified from RNA. The TCR CDR3 first-round RT-PCR relied on the HTBI primer set. Each CDR3 protein gets one entry after TCRdb re-called the multiplex PCR reads with MiXCR. This sample carries roughly 500,000 distinct CDR3 sequences, approximately 24% of them seen once, and the ten largest clones take about 11%. The material sequenced was blood. These receptors all come from a woman between 25 and 40 years old with Graves' ophthalmopathy.

This clonotype was found many times. The chain couples TRBV20-1 to TRBJ2-4, with D unresolved. This CDR3 region has 13 residues. With 3 bases removed from V and 2 bases from J, the gap between germline ends came to 8 bases. Germline V gives CDR1 DFQATT, CDR2 SNEGSKA (reference sequence). The CDR3 nucleotides are TGCAGTGCTAGCCTGGCGACCAAAAACATTCAGTACTTC. This codes for CSASLATKNIQYF.

This clonotype was counted between two and nine times. The rearrangement uses TRBV12-3 or TRBV12-4 and TRBJ2-5, with 9 nucleotides matching TRBD1. With 6 bases clipped from V and 3 bases from J, the junction kept 5 bases outside the gene matches. The CDR3 spans 14 residues. The CDR3 spells CASSATGGEETQYF. Written as DNA, the CDR3 is TGTGCCAGCAGCGCAACAGGGGGCGAAGAGACCCAGTACTTC.

The sample holds many counts of this clonotype. The chain combines TRBV30 with TRBJ2-7, with 9 bases identical to TRBD1. V gave up 0 bases and J gave up 6 bases; unmatched junction bases: 3. The CDR3 length is 13 residues. Germline V gene sequence: CDR1 GTSNPN, CDR2 SVGIG (reference sequence). The CDR3 coding sequence is TGTGCCTGGAGTGTCACAGGGGGCAGCGAGCAGTACTTC. Residues: CAWSVTGGSEQYF.